This T cell receptor (beta chain) was sequenced for a study of control samples from healthy donors and cancer patients. Profiled with immunoSEQ multiplex PCR; TCRdb holds only in-frame clones, not every one. The sample includes more than 95,000 clones, approximately 90% seen only once; the top ten take 1.1%. The CDR3 runs 12 residues. V was shortened by 2 bases and J by 6 bases, with 7 bases between the two germline ends. The sequencing sample was made of PBMCs. The chain couples TRBV12-3 or TRBV12-4 to TRBJ1-1; no definite D call. This receptor was taken from a woman aged 50 to 65 with colorectal cancer. CDR3 DNA: TGTGCCAGCAGTTTATTGTCCGCTGAAGCTTTCTTT. It codes for CASSLLSAEAFF.